The T cell receptor beta chain described here comes from a study of post-analysis software for immune sequencing data. The study's findings and limits: Four to six TRBV segments (TRBV5-6, TRBV5-1 and TRBV20-1 among them) occurred more frequently in patients than in controls.

Germline V gene sequence: CDR1 SGHRS, CDR2 YFSETQ. V was shortened by 2 bases and J by 2 bases, with 20 bases between the two germline ends. CDR3 size: 18 residues. Sequencing libraries made from TCR beta cDNA carried unique molecular identifiers. Using its own MiXCR run on the PCR reads, TCRdb lists one record per CDR3 protein. The sample holds about 820,000 distinct CDR3 sequences, about 50% seen once. Of note for this clonotype: The antigen is unknown.

The sequenced sample consisted of blood. This TCR came from a girl under 18 with multiple sclerosis. This chain joins TRBV5-1 and TRBJ2-1; the D gene is possibly TRBD2 (7 bases). The CDR3 DNA reads TGCGCCAGCAGCTTCGGCGGGGGCACCCCGAGGGCCTACAATGAGCAGTTCTTC. Its translation: CASSFGGGTPRAYNEQFF.